Shown below are 26 T cell receptor beta chains from a single sample sequenced in a study of T cells in Graves' hyperthyroidism and ophthalmopathy. TCR beta CDR3 regions were amplified from RNA. With the HTBI primer set, the TCR CDR3 went through a first round of RT-PCR. TCRdb fed the multiplex PCR reads into MiXCR, producing one record per CDR3 protein. Of about 380,000 distinct CDR3 sequences listed, less than 20% are singletons. The sample was blood. All receptors come from a man aged 18 to 35 with Graves' ophthalmopathy.

This clonotype appeared once. Germline is not matched at one junction end, which may reflect a read error. The rearrangement joins TRBV6-1 to TRBJ2-2; D is tentatively TRBD1 or TRBD2 (5 bases each). Germline V lookup: CDR1 MNHNS, CDR2 SASEGT. This CDR3 has 13 residues. The chain's CDR3 is CASSVWGTGELVF. The CDR3 DNA is TGTGCCAGCAGTGTTTGGGGGACCGGGGAGCTGGTTTTT.

This clonotype was detected ten times or more. This chain uses TRBV2 with TRBJ2-2; 7 nucleotides match TRBD2. V trimming: 2 bases; J trimming: 5 bases; junction bases outside the gene matches: 5. This CDR3 has 15 amino acids. CDR1 is SNHLY and CDR2 is FYNNEI in the germline V gene. In nucleotides, the CDR3 is TGTGCCAGCAGTGAAAGCGGGGTTGTTACCGGGGAGCTGTTTTTT. Residues: CASSESGVVTGELFF.

This clonotype was seen repeatedly, ten times or more. J is TRBJ2-5 and V is TRBV2, with 7 bases that match TRBD1. Germline trimming cut 6 bases from V and 3 bases from J; bases unmatched to any gene: 4. This CDR3 has 13 residues. Germline CDR1 reads SNHLY; CDR2 reads FYNNEI. The CDR3 DNA sequence: TGTGCCAGCAGCCGAGACAGGGAAGAGACCCAGTACTTC. This gives the protein CASSRDREETQYF. Together with reference TRBV2 and TRBJ2-5, the CDR3 gives the full variable domain: EPEVTQTPSHQVTQMGQEVILRCVPISNHLYFYWYRQILGQKVEFLVSFYNNEISEKSEIFDDQFSVERPDGSNFTLKIRSTKLEDSAMYFCASSRDREETQYFGPGTRLLVL.

This chain uses TRBV6-1 with TRBJ2-2; 7 bases line up with TRBD1. Germline loops: CDR1 MNHNS, CDR2 SASEGT. After removal of 6 bases from V and 3 bases from J, the junction contained 10 bases not matched to a gene. The CDR3 extends over 16 amino acids. CDR3 nucleotides: TGTGCCAGCAGGCCCTGGGGAACAGGGGACACCGGGGAGCTGTTTTTT. This sequence encodes CASRPWGTGDTGELFF.

This clonotype came up many times. This chain joins TRBV28 and TRBJ1-2; 9 bases agree with TRBD1. V shed 6 bases, J shed 8 bases, and the junction held 10 bases outside the gene matches. The CDR3 spans 14 residues. Germline V CDR1 and CDR2: MDHEN, SYDVKM. The CDR3 DNA follows: TGTGCCAGCAGCGCTGGCCGACAGGGGGACGGCTACACCTTC. Its protein is CASSAGRQGDGYTF.

This clonotype came up a few times. The V call is TRBV5-1, the J call TRBJ1-2; D not resolved. Germline V CDR1 and CDR2: SGHRS, YFSETQ. This CDR3 is 10 amino acids long. Between the trimmed V and J ends, which lost 7 bases and 10 bases, there was a span of 11 bases. The CDR3 nucleotides read TGCGCCAGCTTTTCAGTAGACTACACCTTC. Its protein is CASFSVDYTF.

Ten or more counts support this clonotype. The rearrangement links TRBV20-1 to TRBJ1-1, with TRBD1 as a possible D gene (6 bases). Between the trimmed V and J ends, which lost 6 bases and 5 bases, there was a span of 16 bases. The CDR3 is 13 residues long. Per the germline V gene, CDR1 is DFQATT and CDR2 is SNEGSKA (reference sequence). The CDR3 protein is CSAVLRGATEAFF. The CDR3, as DNA: TGCAGTGCCGTGCTAAGGGGGGCAACTGAAGCTTTCTTT.

The chain employs TRBV6-1 and TRBJ1-5, with D possibly TRBD1 on 5 matching bases. The CDR3 sequence is 14 residues long. Trimming took 5 bases from V and 7 from J, leaving 15 bases between them. From germline, CDR1 is MNHNS and CDR2 SASEGT. CDR3 bases: TGTGCCAGCAGTTTCAGCCGGGGGAGGCAGCCCCAGCATTTT. This sequence encodes CASSFSRGRQPQHF.

The table lists this clonotype with many counts. The rearrangement links TRBV5-8 to TRBJ2-7; TRBD1 matches at 8 bases. Germline loops: CDR1 SGHTS, CDR2 YDEGEE. Trimming cost V 4 bases and J 2 bases; bases outside gene matches: 5. The CDR3 runs 14 residues. CDR3 coding DNA: TGTGCCAGCAGCCCACAGGACAGGGCCTACGAGCAGTACTTC. Its protein product is CASSPQDRAYEQYF. Supplemented by reference TRBV5-8 and TRBJ2-7, the full variable domain reads EAGVTQSPTHLIKTRGQQATLRCSPISGHTSVYWYQQALGLGLQFLLWYDEGEERNRGNFPPRFSGRQFPNYSSELNVNALELEDSALYLCASSPQDRAYEQYFGPGTRLTVT.

This clonotype was recorded at least ten times. The chain links TRBV7-9 to TRBJ1-2, with a weak D call TRBD1 (6 bases). V was pared by 4 bases and J by 2 bases, with 11 bases between. CDR3 length: 14 amino acids. Germline CDR1 and CDR2: SEHNR and FQNEAQ (reference sequence). The CDR3 loop is CASSYGQQNYGYTF. In DNA, the CDR3 is TGTGCCAGCAGCTACGGACAGCAGAACTATGGCTACACCTTC.

This clonotype was counted at least ten times. This chain joins TRBV20-1 and TRBJ1-6; 7 bases align to TRBD1. Losses at the gene ends were 2 bases for V and 4 bases for J; bases not matched to a gene: 5. Germline CDR1 is DFQATT and CDR2 is SNEGSKA (reference sequence). CDR3 length: 15 amino acids. The CDR3 protein is CSARQRDSYNSPLHF. The CDR3, as DNA: TGCAGTGCTAGACAGCGGGACAGTTATAATTCACCCCTCCACTTT.

In nucleotides, the CDR3 is TGTGCCAGCAGTGAAGCGCTTATCGAGAACGTTAGCAATCAGCCCCAGCATTTT. Translating gives CASSEALIENVSNQPQHF. V and J are TRBV2 and TRBJ1-5, with D unresolved. V gave up 0 bases and J gave up 0 bases, with 15 bases separating them. The CDR3 has 18 amino acids. Germline V gene data show CDR1 as SNHLY and CDR2 as FYNNEI.

This clonotype came up many times. CDR3 residues: CASSLEDSFYEQYF. DNA of the CDR3: TGTGCCAGCAGCTTAGAGGACAGCTTCTACGAGCAGTACTTC. V and J are TRBV7-9 and TRBJ2-7; possible D gene TRBD1, 6 bases. Germline V gene sequence: CDR1 SEHNR, CDR2 FQNEAQ (reference sequence). With 1 base removed from V and 3 bases from J, the gap between germline ends came to 10 bases. The CDR3 has 14 residues. The entire variable domain, with the rest obtained from reference TRBV7-9 and TRBJ2-7, is as follows: DTGVSQNPRHKITKRGQNVTFRCDPISEHNRLYWYRQTLGQGPEFLTYFQNEAQLEKSRLLSDRFSAERPKGSFSTLEIQRTEQGDSAMYLCASSLEDSFYEQYFGPGTRLTVT.

This clonotype was detected ten times or more. The gene calls are TRBV28 and TRBJ1-4; D call uncertain. The CDR3 is 11 amino acids. Trimming shortened V by 6 bases and J by 6 bases, and 5 bases separated the two germline ends. Germline lookup yields CDR1 MDHEN and CDR2 SYDVKM. CDR3 region: CASRGDEKLFF. The CDR3 DNA follows: TGTGCCAGCAGAGGAGATGAAAAACTGTTTTTT.

This clonotype was seen repeatedly, ten times or more. The gene calls are TRBV18 and TRBJ2-5, with D possibly matching TRBD1 (6 bases). This CDR3 comprises 13 residues. Germline CDR1 reads KGHSH; CDR2 reads LQKENI. Trimming took 3 bases from V and 3 from J, leaving 8 bases between them. CDR3 residues: CASSPYREETQYF. CDR3 sequence (DNA): TGTGCCAGCTCACCCTACAGGGAAGAGACCCAGTACTTC.

There are a few counts of this clonotype. The rearrangement links TRBV6-1 to TRBJ1-5; 9 positions agree with TRBD1. From germline, CDR1 is MNHNS and CDR2 SASEGT. CDR3 length: 17 residues. Trimming at V came to 7 bases and at J to 2 bases, leaving 12 bases not matched to a gene. This CDR3 reads CASTRTWTGEGNQPQHF. As DNA, the CDR3 is TGTGCCAGCACTAGAACTTGGACAGGGGAGGGCAATCAGCCCCAGCATTTT.

This clonotype has ten or more counts. V and J are TRBV14 and TRBJ1-1; TRBD1 matches at 8 bases. The J segment lost 0 bases and the V segment lost 1 base, leaving 1 base of the junction unmatched. This CDR3 has 15 residues. The germline gives CDR1 SGHDN, CDR2 FVKESK. CDR3 coding DNA: TGTGCCAGCAGCCAAGCAGGGGGCATGAACACTGAAGCTTTCTTT. Its translation is CASSQAGGMNTEAFF.

The chain recombines TRBV28 with TRBJ2-7; D remains ambiguous. V lost 4 bases, J lost 10 bases, and 14 bases lay in between. This CDR3 region has 12 residues. Germline CDR1 MDHEN, CDR2 SYDVKM. The CDR3 here is CASSSVKADQYF. The CDR3 nucleotides are TGTGCCAGCAGTTCCGTGAAGGCCGATCAGTACTTC.

This clonotype has more than one count but fewer than ten. A read error may be the cause here, since a much bigger clone is one base away. The chain combines TRBV7-2 with TRBJ1-1; a weak D match, TRBD1 (6 bases). Germline V CDR1 and CDR2: SGHTA, FQGNSA. The CDR3 sequence is 15 residues long. Here the CDR3 reads CASSPYKPGDTGAFF. The CDR3 DNA is TGTGCCAGCAGCCCTTATAAGCCCGGGGACACTGGAGCTTTCTTT.

This clonotype was found many times. The chain combines TRBV20-1 with TRBJ1-5, with D possibly TRBD1 on 5 matching bases. Trimming cost V 5 bases and J 3 bases, with 14 bases left between them. CDR1 DFQATT and CDR2 SNEGSKA come from the germline V gene (reference sequence). This CDR3 is 14 amino acids long. CDR3 nucleotides: TGCAGTGCTCGGCAGGGCCCACCCAATCAGCCCCAGCATTTT. It is translated as CSARQGPPNQPQHF.

This clonotype has a count of ten or more. The rearrangement links TRBV6-1 to TRBJ2-7; unclear D gene. The CDR3 runs 14 residues. With 6 bases removed from V and 2 bases from J, the gap between germline ends came to 14 bases. Germline assignment: CDR1 MNHNS and CDR2 SASEGT. CDR3 residues: CASSFDWSAYEQYF. The CDR3 nucleotides read TGTGCCAGCAGCTTCGATTGGTCCGCCTACGAGCAGTACTTC.

This clonotype was seen repeatedly, ten times or more. The chain couples TRBV11-2 to TRBJ1-4; TRBD1 is a possible D gene (5 bases). Germline lookup yields CDR1 SGHAT and CDR2 FQNNGV. V lost 0 bases to trimming and J lost 7 bases, with 18 bases between them. The CDR3 runs 17 residues. DNA of the CDR3: TGTGCCAGCAGCTTAGATAGGGCGGGACGCGGTATTGAAAAACTGTTTTTT. This gives the protein CASSLDRAGRGIEKLFF.

The chain combines TRBV6-6 with TRBJ2-5; 13 nucleotides line up with TRBD2. The germline V gene encodes CDR1 MNHNY and CDR2 SVGAGI (reference sequence). The CDR3 totals 17 residues. With 2 bases clipped from V and 5 bases from J, the junction kept 8 bases outside the gene matches. This CDR3 reads CASSYPTSGGPLETQYF. The CDR3 DNA follows: TGTGCCAGCAGTTACCCGACTAGCGGGGGGCCCCTGGAGACCCAGTACTTC.

There are a few counts of this clonotype. This likely comes from a read error, as the CDR3 has no conserved phenylalanine or tryptophan at its end. The chain has TRBV20-1 and TRBJ2-7, with unresolved D. Deletions cut 5 bases from V and 3 bases from J, with 11 bases between. This CDR3 has 12 residues. Germline V lookup: CDR1 DFQATT, CDR2 SNEGSKA (reference sequence). The CDR3 region has the DNA TGCAGTGCTCCCAAGACCCACTACGAGCAGTACCTC. Translation: CSAPKTHYEQYL.

The chain uses TRBV11-2 and TRBJ2-3; 10 bases line up with TRBD2. V lost 4 bases and J lost 11; bases outside the gene matches: 9. CDR3 length: 14 amino acids. Germline V gives CDR1 SGHAT, CDR2 FQNNGV. As DNA, the CDR3 is TGTGCCAGCAGCTCAGCTAGCGGGGGCCGGGGGCAGTATTTT. Translating it yields CASSSASGGRGQYF.

The chain joins TRBV4-1 to TRBJ2-1; the match to TRBD2 covers 7 bases. CDR1 is MGHRA, CDR2 YSYEKL, per germline. J gave up 2 bases and V 0 bases, and 4 bases lay outside the gene matches. CDR3 length: 16 residues. CDR3 DNA sequence: TGCGCCAGCAGCCAAGATGGGGGGGGAACCTACAATGAGCAGTTCTTC. Translation gives CASSQDGGGTYNEQFF.